This T cell receptor beta chain appears in the sequencing data of a study of neoadjuvant anti-PD-1 for oral cavity cancer. Note on this clone: Other DNA sequences in the sample encode the same CDR3.

The table came from immunoSEQ multiplex PCR; TCRdb's copy has only in-frame clones and leaves some out. The sample records about 81,000 clones, 84% being singletons. The TCR originated in a person aged 35-79 years with oral cavity squamous cell carcinoma. The material sequenced was PBMCs, taken before nivolumab (anti-PD-1) treatment.

As DNA, the CDR3 is TGTGCCAGCAGCTCGAGCTCCTACGAGCAGTACTTC. Translated, it gives CASSSSSYEQYF. This chain joins TRBV14 and TRBJ2-7; the D is unclear. This CDR3 is 12 amino acids long. V dropped 5 bases and J dropped 0 bases, with 5 bases sitting between them. Germline values: CDR1 SGHDN, CDR2 FVKESK.